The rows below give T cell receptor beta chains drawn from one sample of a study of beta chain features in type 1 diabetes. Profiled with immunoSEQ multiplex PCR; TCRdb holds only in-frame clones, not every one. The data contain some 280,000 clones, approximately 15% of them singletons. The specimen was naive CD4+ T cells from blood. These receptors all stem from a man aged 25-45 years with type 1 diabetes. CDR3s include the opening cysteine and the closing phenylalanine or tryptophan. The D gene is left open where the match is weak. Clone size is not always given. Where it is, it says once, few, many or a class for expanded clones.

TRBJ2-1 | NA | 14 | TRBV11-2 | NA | CASRPERTYNEQFF | TGTGCCAGCAGGCCGGAGCGTACTTACAATGAGCAGTTCTTC
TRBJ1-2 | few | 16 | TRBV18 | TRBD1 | CASSPPGQGGLYGYTF | TGTGCCAGCTCACCACCGGGACAGGGTGGACTCTATGGCTACACCTTC
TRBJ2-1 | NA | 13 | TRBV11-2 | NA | CASSGDSHNEQFF | TGTGCCAGCTCGGGAGACTCCCACAATGAGCAGTTCTTC
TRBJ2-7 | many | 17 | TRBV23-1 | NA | CASRRNVTGPLIYEQYF | TGCGCCAGCAGGAGGAACGTAACAGGGCCCCTCATCTACGAGCAGTACTTC
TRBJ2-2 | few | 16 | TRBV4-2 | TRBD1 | CASSVRDRGPAGELFF | TGTGCCAGCAGCGTCCGGGACAGGGGGCCGGCCGGGGAGCTGTTTTTT
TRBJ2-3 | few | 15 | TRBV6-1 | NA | CASSDAGDYSDTQYF | TGTGCCAGCAGTGATGCAGGGGACTACTCAGATACGCAGTATTTT
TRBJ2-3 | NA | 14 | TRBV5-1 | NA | CASSLTGNTDTQYF | TGCGCCAGCAGCTTGACAGGGAACACAGATACGCAGTATTTT
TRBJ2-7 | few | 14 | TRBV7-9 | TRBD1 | CASSLGARGYEQYF | TGTGCCAGCAGCTTAGGGGCCAGGGGGTACGAGCAGTACTTC
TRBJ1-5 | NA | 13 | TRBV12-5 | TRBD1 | CASAPQGDQPQHF | TGTGCTAGTGCCCCACAGGGGGATCAGCCCCAGCATTTT
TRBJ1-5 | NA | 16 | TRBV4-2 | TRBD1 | CASSSPDRGRNQPQHF | TGTGCCAGCAGCTCCCCTGACAGGGGGCGGAATCAGCCCCAGCATTTT
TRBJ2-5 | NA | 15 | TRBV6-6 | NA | CASSYGTGDRETQYF | TGTGCCAGCAGTTACGGGACGGGAGACCGGGAGACCCAGTACTTC
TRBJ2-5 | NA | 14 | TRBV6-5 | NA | CASKLQQAQETQYF | TGTGCCAGCAAATTACAGCAAGCCCAAGAGACCCAGTACTTC
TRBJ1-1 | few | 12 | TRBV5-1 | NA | CASSSAGAEAFF | TGCGCCAGCAGCTCTGCAGGGGCTGAAGCTTTCTTT
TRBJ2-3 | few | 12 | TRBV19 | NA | CASNEGVNTQYF | TGTGCCAGTAACGAGGGAGTGAATACGCAGTATTTT
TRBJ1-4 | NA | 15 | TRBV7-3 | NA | CASSPISNSELQLFF | TGTGCCAGCAGCCCAATTAGTAATTCCGAACTTCAACTGTTTTTT
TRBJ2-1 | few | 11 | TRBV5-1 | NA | CASSLSGEQFF | TGCGCCAGCAGCTTGTCGGGAGAGCAGTTCTTC
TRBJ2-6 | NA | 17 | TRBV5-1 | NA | CASSLGSHMTGANVLTF | TGCGCCAGCAGCTTGGGGTCTCACATGACTGGGGCCAACGTCCTGACTTTC
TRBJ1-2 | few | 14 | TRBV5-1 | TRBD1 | CASTRDRAENGYTF | TGCGCCAGCACCAGGGACAGGGCGGAAAATGGCTACACCTTC
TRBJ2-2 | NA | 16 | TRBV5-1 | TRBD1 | CASTRAGQGAGGELFF | TGCGCCAGCACGAGGGCCGGACAGGGGGCTGGCGGGGAGCTGTTTTTT
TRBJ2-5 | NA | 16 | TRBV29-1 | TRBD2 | CSVAWDRTGGQETQYF | TGCAGCGTTGCGTGGGACCGCACGGGAGGTCAAGAGACCCAGTACTTC
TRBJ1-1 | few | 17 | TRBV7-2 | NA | CASSLEVRRRIRTEAFF | TGTGCCAGCAGCTTAGAGGTCAGGCGGAGGATTAGGACTGAAGCTTTCTTT
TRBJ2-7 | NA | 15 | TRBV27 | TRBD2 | CASSLRLAGPYEQYF | TGTGCCAGCAGTTTAAGACTAGCGGGACCCTACGAGCAGTACTTC
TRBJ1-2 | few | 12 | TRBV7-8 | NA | CASSLSPRSFTF | TGTGCCAGCAGCTTATCCCCCCGCAGTTTCACCTTC
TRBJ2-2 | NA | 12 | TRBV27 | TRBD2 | CASGRGAGELFF | TGTGCCAGCGGGCGGGGGGCCGGGGAGCTGTTTTTT
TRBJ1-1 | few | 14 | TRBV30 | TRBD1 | CAWSAGQGITEAFF | TGTGCCTGGAGTGCCGGACAGGGCATCACTGAAGCTTTCTTT
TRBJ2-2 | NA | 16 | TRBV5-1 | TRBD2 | CASSSYSGRAAGELFF | TGCGCCAGCAGCTCCTATAGCGGGAGGGCCGCCGGGGAGCTGTTTTTT
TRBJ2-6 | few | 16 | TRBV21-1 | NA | CASSKVNSSGANVLTF | TGTGCCAGCAGCAAAGTTAATAGCTCTGGGGCCAACGTCCTGACTTTC
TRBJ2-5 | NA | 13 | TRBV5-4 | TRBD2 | CASNSGGGETQYF | TGTGCCAGCAACTCGGGGGGAGGGGAGACCCAGTACTTC
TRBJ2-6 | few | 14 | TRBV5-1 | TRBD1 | CASSDRVGANVLTF | TGCGCCAGCAGCGACAGGGTTGGGGCCAACGTCCTGACTTTC
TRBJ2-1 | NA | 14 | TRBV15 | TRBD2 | CATSRPGLANEQFF | TGTGCCACCAGCAGACCGGGACTAGCAAATGAGCAGTTCTTC
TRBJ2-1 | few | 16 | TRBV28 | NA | CASSSRDRSSYNEQFF | TGTGCCAGCAGTTCGCGGGACCGTAGCTCCTACAATGAGCAGTTCTTC
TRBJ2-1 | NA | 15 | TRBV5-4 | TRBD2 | CASRGGVGSYNEQFF | TGTGCCAGCCGCGGGGGGGTCGGGAGTTACAATGAGCAGTTCTTC
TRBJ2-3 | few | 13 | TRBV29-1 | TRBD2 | CSVETSATDTQYF | TGCAGCGTTGAGACTAGCGCTACAGATACGCAGTATTTT
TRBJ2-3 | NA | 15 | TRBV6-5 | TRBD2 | CASTPTSDSTDTQYF | TGTGCCAGCACCCCGACTAGCGATAGCACAGATACGCAGTATTTT
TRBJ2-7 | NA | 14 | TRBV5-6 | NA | CASSLEQGLGEQYF | TGTGCCAGCAGCTTGGAACAGGGTCTAGGCGAGCAGTACTTC
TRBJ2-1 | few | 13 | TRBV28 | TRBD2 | CATGLAEYNEQFF | TGTGCCACCGGACTAGCGGAGTACAATGAGCAGTTCTTC
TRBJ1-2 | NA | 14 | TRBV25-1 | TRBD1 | CASSEQGAIYGYTF | TGTGCCAGCAGTGAACAGGGGGCTATCTATGGCTACACCTTC
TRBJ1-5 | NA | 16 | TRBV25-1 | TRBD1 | CASSDPGTGGNQPQHF | TGTGCCAGCAGTGATCCCGGGACAGGGGGCAATCAGCCCCAGCATTTT
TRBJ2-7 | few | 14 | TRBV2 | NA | CASTLRRTEYEQYF | TGTGCCAGCACCCTGAGGAGGACTGAGTACGAGCAGTACTTC
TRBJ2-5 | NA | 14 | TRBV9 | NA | CASGGGTSQETQYF | TGTGCCAGCGGTGGTGGGACTTCACAAGAGACCCAGTACTTC
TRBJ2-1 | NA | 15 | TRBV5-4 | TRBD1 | CASSKGQGAYNEQFF | TGTGCCAGCAGCAAGGGACAGGGGGCTTACAATGAGCAGTTCTTC
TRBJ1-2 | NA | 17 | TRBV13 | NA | CASSFFLRGKVDYGYTF | TGTGCCAGCAGCTTTTTTCTTCGGGGGAAAGTGGACTATGGCTACACCTTC
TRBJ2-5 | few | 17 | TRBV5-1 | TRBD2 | CASSLVLAGGPEETQYF | TGCGCCAGCAGCTTGGTCCTAGCGGGAGGGCCGGAGGAGACCCAGTACTTC
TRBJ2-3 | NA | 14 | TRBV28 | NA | CASCSPGATDTQYF | TGTGCCAGCTGTTCCCCGGGAGCCACAGATACGCAGTATTTT
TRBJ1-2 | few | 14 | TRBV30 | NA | CAWSVGGASYGYTF | TGTGCCTGGAGTGTAGGGGGGGCCAGCTATGGCTACACCTTC
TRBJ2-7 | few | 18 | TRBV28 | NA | CASSWMGQGLMLSYEQYF | TGTGCCAGCAGTTGGATGGGCCAGGGGCTGATGCTCTCCTACGAGCAGTACTTC
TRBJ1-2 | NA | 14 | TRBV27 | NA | CASRADRTYYGYTF | TGTGCCAGCAGGGCAGACAGGACCTACTATGGCTACACCTTC
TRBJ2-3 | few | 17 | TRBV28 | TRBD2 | CASSFYRTSGSADTQYF | TGTGCCAGCAGTTTTTACCGGACTAGCGGGAGTGCAGATACGCAGTATTTT
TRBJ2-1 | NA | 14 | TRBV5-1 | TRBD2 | CASNPGTNFNEQFF | TGCGCCAGCAACCCCGGGACTAACTTCAATGAGCAGTTCTTC
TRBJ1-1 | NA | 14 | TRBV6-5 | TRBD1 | CATSTGRMNTEAFF | TGTGCCACTTCGACAGGGCGGATGAACACTGAAGCTTTCTTT
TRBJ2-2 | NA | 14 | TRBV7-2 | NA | CASSPQQNTGELFF | TGTGCCAGCAGCCCCCAACAGAACACCGGGGAGCTGTTTTTT
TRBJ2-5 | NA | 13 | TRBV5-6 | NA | CASSFPRAETQYF | TGTGCCAGCAGCTTCCCCAGGGCGGAGACCCAGTACTTC
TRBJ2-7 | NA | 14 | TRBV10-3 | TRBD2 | CAISASGSVREQYF | TGTGCCATCAGTGCAAGCGGGAGTGTTCGCGAGCAGTACTTC
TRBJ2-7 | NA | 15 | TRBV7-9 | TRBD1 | CASSLPGQGSYEQYF | TGTGCCAGCAGCTTGCCGGGACAGGGGTCGTACGAGCAGTACTTC